These 30 T cell receptor beta chains came from one sample sequenced in a study of blood T cell repertoires in COVID-19. Using immunoSEQ multiplex PCR, the repertoire was profiled, and TCRdb retains in-frame clones only, with some absent. In the table there are around 500,000 clones, about 85% of which are singletons. The sample consisted of PBMCs or T cells enriched from blood (not recorded which). The receptors stem from a woman aged 55-69 years who had recovered from COVID-19.

Only a few counts were recorded for this clone. This chain links TRBV5-4 with TRBJ1-6; D not certain. Per the germline V gene, CDR1 is SGHNT and CDR2 is YYREEE (reference sequence). Trimming took off 1 base at V and 10 bases at J, with 6 bases between the two ends. The CDR3 has 12 amino acids. The CDR3 loop is CASSLWQSPLHF. In nucleotides, the CDR3 is TGTGCCAGCAGCTTGTGGCAGTCACCCCTCCACTTT.

This clone was picked up one time. The chain is built from TRBV5-1 and TRBJ2-7; 8 bases are a match to TRBD2. V shed 1 base, J shed 0 bases, and the junction held 3 bases outside the gene matches. The CDR3 runs 15 residues. Germline V gives CDR1 SGHRS, CDR2 YFSETQ. In DNA form, the CDR3 reads TGCGCCAGCAGCTTGTTAAGCGGGGGCTCCTACGAGCAGTACTTC. The encoded protein is CASSLLSGGSYEQYF.

The V gene is TRBV24-1, the J gene TRBJ2-2; the D gene is possibly TRBD1 (7 bases). Trimming shortened V by 10 bases and J by 5 bases, and 16 bases separated the two germline ends. Germline V gene sequence: CDR1 KGHDR, CDR2 SFDVKD. The CDR3 sequence is 14 residues long. CDR3 in amino acids: CATARQGGTGELFF. The CDR3 nucleotides read TGTGCCACTGCCAGACAGGGAGGAACCGGGGAGCTGTTTTTT.

CDR3 protein: CAIRVLTGGHTEAFF. In DNA form, the CDR3 reads TGTGCCATCAGGGTATTGACAGGGGGCCACACTGAAGCTTTCTTT. V usage is TRBV10-3 and J usage is TRBJ1-1, with 10 bases lining up with TRBD1. The V and J ends lost 6 bases and 3 bases, in that order; junction bases with no gene match: 7. The CDR3 has 15 amino acids. The germline V gene encodes CDR1 ENHRY and CDR2 SYGVKD.

This chain connects TRBV3-1 (or the pseudogene TRBV3-2) to TRBJ2-3, with 10 bases lining up with TRBD2. Germline CDR1 is LGHDT and CDR2 is YNNKEL (reference sequence). The CDR3 is 17 residues long. The J segment lost 6 bases and the V segment lost 5 bases, leaving 14 bases of the junction unmatched. CDR3 region: CASSAPASGGPWDTQYF. The CDR3 DNA reads TGTGCCAGCAGCGCCCCGGCTAGCGGGGGCCCTTGGGATACGCAGTATTTT.

The chain's CDR3 is CASGGTGEAYV. The CDR3 region has the DNA TGTGCCAGCGGCGGGACAGGCGAAGCGTACGTC. The V and J genes are TRBV2 and TRBJ2-7; 8 positions agree with TRBD1. Germline assignment: CDR1 SNHLY and CDR2 FYNNEI. There are 11 residues in the CDR3. The junction had 9 bases not matched to a gene; V was cut back by 8 bases and J by 12 bases.

The chain couples TRBV24-1 to TRBJ2-5, with D possibly TRBD1 on 6 matching bases. Germline lookup yields CDR1 KGHDR and CDR2 SFDVKD. CDR3 length equals 15 residues. V gave up 0 bases and J gave up 5 bases, with 12 bases separating them. CDR3 DNA sequence: TGTGCCACCAGTGATTTGAAGGGGGTAGGTGAGACCCAGTACTTC. This sequence encodes CATSDLKGVGETQYF.

The V gene is TRBV2, the J gene TRBJ1-5; 8 bases map to TRBD1. V lost 7 bases and J lost 6; bases outside the gene matches: 8. Germline CDR1 and CDR2: SNHLY and FYNNEI. The CDR3 sequence is 14 residues long. CDR3 residues: CASIRDRGGQPQHF. As DNA, the CDR3 is TGTGCCAGCATTAGAGACAGGGGAGGTCAGCCCCAGCATTTT. Full variable domain (remainder filled in from reference TRBV2 and TRBJ1-5): EPEVTQTPSHQVTQMGQEVILRCVPISNHLYFYWYRQILGQKVEFLVSFYNNEISEKSEIFDDQFSVERPDGSNFTLKIRSTKLEDSAMYFCASIRDRGGQPQHFGDGTRLSIL.

V gene TRBV6-1 combines with J gene TRBJ2-2; TRBD2 aligns across 11 bases. The CDR3 has 17 amino acids. CDR1 and CDR2 (germline): MNHNS, SASEGT. Trimming took 0 bases from V and 4 from J; bases not matched to a gene: 4. The CDR3 loop is CASSEAPLAGGTGELFF. CDR3 DNA sequence: TGTGCCAGCAGTGAAGCGCCTCTAGCGGGGGGCACCGGGGAGCTGTTTTTT.

J is TRBJ1-1 and V is TRBV27; the match to TRBD1 covers 7 bases. Trimming took 3 bases from V and 3 from J; bases not matched to a gene: 4. This CDR3 is built from 14 residues. Germline assignment: CDR1 MNHEY and CDR2 SMNVEV (reference sequence). CDR3 region: CASSLTGYYTEAFF. CDR3 nucleotide sequence: TGTGCCAGCAGTTTGACAGGGTACTACACTGAAGCTTTCTTT.

The chain carries TRBV28 and TRBJ1-5, with a tentative D call TRBD1 (6 bases). The germline V gene encodes CDR1 MDHEN and CDR2 SYDVKM. The V and J ends lost 6 bases and 3 bases respectively, with 9 bases between them. The CDR3 is 13 residues long. CDR3 in amino acids: CASSRQANQPQHF. CDR3 bases: TGTGCCAGCAGCCGACAGGCCAATCAGCCCCAGCATTTT.

V is TRBV19 and J is TRBJ1-3; D is ambiguous. The germline gives CDR1 LNHDA, CDR2 SQIVND (reference sequence). The length of the CDR3 is 14 residues. V was pared by 3 bases and J by 0 bases, with 6 bases between. CDR3 sequence: CASSMPSSGNTIYF. CDR3 bases: TGTGCCAGTAGTATGCCGAGCTCTGGAAACACCATATATTTT.

The J gene is TRBJ2-7, the V gene TRBV4-2; 11 nucleotides line up with TRBD2. This CDR3 comprises 15 residues. Losses at the gene ends were 4 bases for V and 2 bases for J; bases not matched to a gene: 4. CDR1 LGHNA and CDR2 YNFKEQ come from the germline V gene. CDR3 sequence (DNA): TGTGCCAGCAGCCTGGGACTAGCGGTAGCCTACGAGCAGTACTTC. Translated: CASSLGLAVAYEQYF.

The chain carries TRBV7-9 and TRBJ1-2, with 7 bases fitting TRBD1. V was pared by 1 base and J by 0 bases, with 2 bases of the junction left unmatched. This CDR3 comprises 15 residues. Germline values: CDR1 SEHNR, CDR2 FQNEAQ (reference sequence). The CDR3 sequence: CASSLVGTANYGYTF. The CDR3 region has the DNA TGTGCCAGCAGCTTAGTTGGGACAGCTAACTATGGCTACACCTTC. Full variable domain (missing parts from reference TRBV7-9 and TRBJ1-2): DTGVSQNPRHKITKRGQNVTFRCDPISEHNRLYWYRQTLGQGPEFLTYFQNEAQLEKSRLLSDRFSAERPKGSFSTLEIQRTEQGDSAMYLCASSLVGTANYGYTFGSGTRLTVV.

The V call is TRBV27, the J call TRBJ2-4; 7 bases line up with TRBD2. Germline CDR1 is MNHEY and CDR2 is SMNVEV (reference sequence). V shed 8 bases and J 8 bases; nucleotides not matched to a gene: 3. CDR3 size: 11 residues. CDR3 nucleotide sequence: TGTGCCAGCTCCCGGGGGGACATTCAGTACTTC. This encodes CASSRGDIQYF.

The chain joins TRBV19 to TRBJ1-6; D is unclear. CDR3 length: 16 residues. Trimming removed 8 bases at V and 1 base at J, with 15 bases between. CDR1 LNHDA and CDR2 SQIVND come from the germline V gene (reference sequence). The chain's CDR3 is CASSGGGSSYNSPLHF. CDR3 nucleotide sequence: TGTGCCAGTTCTGGAGGAGGGTCTTCCTATAATTCACCCCTCCACTTT.

This chain connects TRBV4-1 to TRBJ1-4, with 7 bases that match TRBD1. Germline CDR1 MGHRA, CDR2 YSYEKL. V shed 3 bases, J shed 4 bases, and the junction held 8 bases outside the gene matches. This CDR3 region has 16 residues. CDR3 DNA sequence: TGCGCCAGCAGCCAGTTTCGGACAGGCCATAATGAAAAACTGTTTTTT. Translated: CASSQFRTGHNEKLFF.

The chain employs TRBV5-8 and TRBJ2-7, with 9 bases fitting TRBD2. The CDR3 extends over 17 amino acids. Trimming cost V 4 bases and J 2 bases; bases outside gene matches: 13. CDR1 is SGHTS, CDR2 YDEGEE, per germline. CDR3 sequence reads: CASSLFPSAGGPYEQYF. The CDR3 region has the DNA TGTGCCAGCAGCCTGTTCCCTTCAGCGGGGGGACCCTACGAGCAGTACTTC.

V and J are TRBV12-3 or TRBV12-4 and TRBJ1-1; TRBD1 might be the D (6 bases). V gave up 10 bases and J gave up 2 bases, with 11 bases separating them. This CDR3 region has 12 residues. The CDR3, as DNA: TGTGCCATCTCCAGGGGAAACACTGAAGCTTTCTTT. Its protein is CAISRGNTEAFF.

The J gene is TRBJ2-2, the V gene TRBV10-3, with 10 bases lining up with TRBD2. After removal of 6 bases from V and 2 bases from J, the junction contained 9 bases not matched to a gene. The CDR3 has 17 residues. Germline V gene lookup returns CDR1 ENHRY and CDR2 SYGVKD. Here the CDR3 reads CAISTGTSAANTGELFF. CDR3 in DNA: TGTGCCATCAGCACCGGGACTAGCGCCGCTAACACCGGGGAGCTGTTTTTT.

This sequence joins TRBV9 and TRBJ1-4; no reliable D call. The germline V gene encodes CDR1 SGDLS and CDR2 YYNGEE. Deletions cut 4 bases from V and 0 bases from J, with 16 bases between. There are 17 residues in the CDR3. The CDR3 DNA reads as TGTGCCAGCAGCTCTTATGTCAGGAATGCAACTAATGAAAAACTGTTTTTT. Translated, it gives CASSSYVRNATNEKLFF.

Only a few counts were recorded for this clone. J is TRBJ2-2 and V is TRBV13, with 9 bases aligning to TRBD2. CDR3 length equals 17 residues. Germline lookup yields CDR1 PRHDT and CDR2 FYEKMQ (reference sequence). The junction had 7 bases not matched to a gene; V was cut back by 4 bases and J by 1 base. CDR3 sequence (DNA): TGTGCCAGCAGCTACGGGGGACTAGCCCTGAACACCGGGGAGCTGTTTTTT. Protein: CASSYGGLALNTGELFF.

This chain uses TRBV2 with TRBJ1-6, with D perhaps TRBD1 (5 bases). The CDR3 has 15 amino acids. The ends were cut back, 6 bases at V and 7 bases at J, with 16 bases in the middle. The V gene's germline CDR1 is SNHLY and CDR2 FYNNEI. CDR3 nucleotides: TGTGCCAGCAGCGGAGGGGCCATAATAAATTCACCCCTCCACTTT. It codes for CASSGGAIINSPLHF. The variable domain in full, completed from reference TRBV2 and TRBJ1-6, reads EPEVTQTPSHQVTQMGQEVILRCVPISNHLYFYWYRQILGQKVEFLVSFYNNEISEKSEIFDDQFSVERPDGSNFTLKIRSTKLEDSAMYFCASSGGAIINSPLHFGNGTRLTVT.

V usage is TRBV11-2 and J usage is TRBJ2-2, with D tentatively TRBD2 (6 bases). The CDR3 extends over 19 amino acids. Germline V gene data show CDR1 as SGHAT and CDR2 as FQNNGV. Trimming removed 2 bases at V and 3 bases at J, with 22 bases between. The CDR3 here is CASSLIEIGLWEDTGELFF. The DNA for the CDR3 is TGTGCCAGCAGCTTAATCGAAATAGGCCTTTGGGAGGACACCGGGGAGCTGTTTTTT.

The V gene is TRBV15, the J gene TRBJ2-2; D not certain. Between the trimmed V and J ends, which lost 0 bases and 4 bases, there was a span of 9 bases. Germline V gene sequence: CDR1 LNHNV, CDR2 YYDKDF (reference sequence). The CDR3 extends over 15 amino acids. The CDR3: CATSRDRVTTGELFF. DNA of the CDR3: TGTGCCACCAGCAGAGATAGAGTTACCACCGGGGAGCTGTTTTTT.

This clone showed up just once. This chain connects TRBV4-1 to TRBJ1-5, with D perhaps TRBD1 (5 bases). The CDR3 length is 15 residues. CDR1 and CDR2 (germline): MGHRA, YSYEKL. Trimming shortened V by 1 base and J by 3 bases, and 10 bases separated the two germline ends. CDR3 in DNA: TGCGCCAGCAGCCAAGGTAGACAGCCCAATCAGCCCCAGCATTTT. Translation gives CASSQGRQPNQPQHF.

On this clone itself: The sample carries other DNA sequences with the same CDR3. The chain links TRBV3-1 (or the pseudogene TRBV3-2) to TRBJ1-3, with 7 bases lining up with TRBD1. Looked up from germline, CDR1 is LGHDT and CDR2 is YNNKEL (reference sequence). The V and J ends lost 6 bases and 0 bases, in that order; junction bases with no gene match: 5. CDR3 length: 15 residues. CDR3 region: CASSHRQGSGNTIYF. DNA of the CDR3: TGTGCCAGCAGTCACCGACAGGGCTCTGGAAACACCATATATTTT.

CDR3 bases: TGTGCCAGCAGCCAGGGGACCTACGAGCAGTACGTC. Translating it yields CASSQGTYEQYV. V and J are TRBV5-6 and TRBJ2-7; possible D gene TRBD1, 6 bases. V shed 4 bases and J shed 2 bases, with 7 bases lying between them. Germline CDR1 reads SGHDT; CDR2 reads YYEEEE. This CDR3 region has 12 residues.

The chain has TRBV4-1 and TRBJ2-6; maybe TRBD2 (6 bases). The CDR3 totals 19 residues. Germline V CDR1 and CDR2: MGHRA, YSYEKL. With 1 base removed from V and 1 base from J, the gap between germline ends came to 17 bases. The DNA for the CDR3 is TGCGCCAGCAGCCAAGTCCTGGGACTTCCGAGTTCTGGGGCCAACGTCCTGACTTTC. Translated, it gives CASSQVLGLPSSGANVLTF.

CDR3 sequence (DNA): TGCGCCAGCAGCTCTAGCGGGGGGGCCCCAGATACGCAGTATTTT. Translating it yields CASSSSGGAPDTQYF. The chain couples TRBV10-1 to TRBJ2-3; 12 positions agree with TRBD2. This CDR3 region has 15 residues. From germline, CDR1 is WNHNN and CDR2 SYGVQD (reference sequence). V was pared by 6 bases and J by 4 bases, with 5 bases of the junction left unmatched.